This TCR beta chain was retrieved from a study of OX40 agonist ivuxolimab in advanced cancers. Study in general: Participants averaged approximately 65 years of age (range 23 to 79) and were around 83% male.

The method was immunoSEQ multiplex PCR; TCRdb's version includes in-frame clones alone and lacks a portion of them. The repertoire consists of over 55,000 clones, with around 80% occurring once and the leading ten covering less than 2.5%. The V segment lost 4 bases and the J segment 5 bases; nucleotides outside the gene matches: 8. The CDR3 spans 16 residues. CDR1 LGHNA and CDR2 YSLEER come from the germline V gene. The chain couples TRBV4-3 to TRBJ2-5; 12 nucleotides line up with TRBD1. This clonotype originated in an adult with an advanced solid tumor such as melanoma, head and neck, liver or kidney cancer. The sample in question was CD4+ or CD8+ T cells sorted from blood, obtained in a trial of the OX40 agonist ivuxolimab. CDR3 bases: TGCGCCAGCAGCCGGGGGGGACAGGGGGCTAGGGAGACCCAGTACTTC. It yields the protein CASSRGGQGARETQYF.